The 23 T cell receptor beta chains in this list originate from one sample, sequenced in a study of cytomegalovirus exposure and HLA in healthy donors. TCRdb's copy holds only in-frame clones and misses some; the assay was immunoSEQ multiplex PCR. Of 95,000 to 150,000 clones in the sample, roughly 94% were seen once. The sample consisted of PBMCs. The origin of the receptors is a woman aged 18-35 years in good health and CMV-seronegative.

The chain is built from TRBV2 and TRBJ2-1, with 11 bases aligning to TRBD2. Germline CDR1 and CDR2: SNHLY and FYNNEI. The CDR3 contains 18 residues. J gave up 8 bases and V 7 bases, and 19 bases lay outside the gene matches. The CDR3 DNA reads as TGTGCCAGCACCCCCTTTGGATCGACTAGCGGGAATACCTATGAGCAGTTCTTC. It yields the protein CASTPFGSTSGNTYEQFF.

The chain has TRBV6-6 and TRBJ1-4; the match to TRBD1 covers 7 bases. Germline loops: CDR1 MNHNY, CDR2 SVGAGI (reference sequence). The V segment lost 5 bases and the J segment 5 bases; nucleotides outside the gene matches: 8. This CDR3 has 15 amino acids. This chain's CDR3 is CASSKGSRGNEKLFF. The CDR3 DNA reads TGTGCCAGCAGTAAGGGCTCCAGGGGGAATGAAAAACTGTTTTTT.

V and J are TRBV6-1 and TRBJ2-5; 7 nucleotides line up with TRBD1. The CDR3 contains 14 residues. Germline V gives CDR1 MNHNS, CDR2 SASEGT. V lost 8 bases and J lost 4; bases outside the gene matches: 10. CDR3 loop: CASFLDRSRETQYF. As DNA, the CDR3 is TGTGCCAGCTTTCTGGACAGGTCTCGAGAGACCCAGTACTTC.

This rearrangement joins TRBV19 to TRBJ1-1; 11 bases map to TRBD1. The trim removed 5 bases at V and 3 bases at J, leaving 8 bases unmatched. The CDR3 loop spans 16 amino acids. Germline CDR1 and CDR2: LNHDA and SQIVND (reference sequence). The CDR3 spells CASSLGQGARDTEAFF. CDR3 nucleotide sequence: TGTGCCAGTAGTCTCGGACAGGGGGCGCGGGACACTGAAGCTTTCTTT.

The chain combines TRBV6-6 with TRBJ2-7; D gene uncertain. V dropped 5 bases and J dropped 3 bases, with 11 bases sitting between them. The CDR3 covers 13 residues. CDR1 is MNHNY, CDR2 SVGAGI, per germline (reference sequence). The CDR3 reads CASSKTFVYEQYF. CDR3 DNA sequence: TGTGCCAGCAGTAAGACTTTTGTCTACGAGCAGTACTTC.

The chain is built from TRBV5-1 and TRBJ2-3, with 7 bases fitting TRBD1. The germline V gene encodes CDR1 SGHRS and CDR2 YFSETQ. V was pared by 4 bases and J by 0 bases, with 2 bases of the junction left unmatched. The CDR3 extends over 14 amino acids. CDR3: CASSTTGSTDTQYF. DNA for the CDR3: TGCGCCAGCAGCACGACAGGGAGCACAGATACGCAGTATTTT.

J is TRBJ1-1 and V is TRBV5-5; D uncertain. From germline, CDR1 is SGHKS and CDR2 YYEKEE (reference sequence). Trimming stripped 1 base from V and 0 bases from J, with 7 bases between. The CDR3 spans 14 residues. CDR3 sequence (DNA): TGTGCCAGCAGCTTGTTGCAGGTGAACACTGAAGCTTTCTTT. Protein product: CASSLLQVNTEAFF.

The CDR3 sequence: CASSVDSPLEQYF. The CDR3 DNA sequence: TGTGCCAGCAGTGTGGACTCTCCCCTCGAGCAGTACTTC. This rearrangement joins TRBV6-1 to TRBJ2-7; a weak D match, TRBD2 (5 bases). This CDR3 spans 13 amino acids. In germline, CDR1 is MNHNS, CDR2 SASEGT. V dropped 4 bases and J dropped 6 bases, with 13 bases sitting between them.

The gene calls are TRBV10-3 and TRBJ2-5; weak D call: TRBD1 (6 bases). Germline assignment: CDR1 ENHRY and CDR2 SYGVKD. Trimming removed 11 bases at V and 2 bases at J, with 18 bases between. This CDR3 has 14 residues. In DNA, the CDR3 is TGTGCCTCTCGACCGGGACAAACACAAGAGACCCAGTACTTC. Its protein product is CASRPGQTQETQYF.

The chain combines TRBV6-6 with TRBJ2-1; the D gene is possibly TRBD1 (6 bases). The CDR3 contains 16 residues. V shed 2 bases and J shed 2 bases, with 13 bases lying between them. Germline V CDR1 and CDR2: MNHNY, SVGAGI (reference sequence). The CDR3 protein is CASSYPGDLTYNEQFF. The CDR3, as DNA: TGTGCCAGCAGTTACCCAGGGGATCTGACCTACAATGAGCAGTTCTTC.

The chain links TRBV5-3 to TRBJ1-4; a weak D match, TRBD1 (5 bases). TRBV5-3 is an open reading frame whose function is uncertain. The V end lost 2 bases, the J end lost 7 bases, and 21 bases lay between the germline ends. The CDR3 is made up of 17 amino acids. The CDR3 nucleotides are TGTGCCAGAAGCTTAACAGCGAACAGCAGGGTCGGTGAAAAACTGTTTTTT. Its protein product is CARSLTANSRVGEKLFF.

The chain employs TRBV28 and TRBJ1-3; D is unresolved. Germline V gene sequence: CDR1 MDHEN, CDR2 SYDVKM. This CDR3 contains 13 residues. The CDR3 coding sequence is TGTGCATCGAGGGAACCCCCTGGAAACACCATATATTTT. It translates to CASREPPGNTIYF.

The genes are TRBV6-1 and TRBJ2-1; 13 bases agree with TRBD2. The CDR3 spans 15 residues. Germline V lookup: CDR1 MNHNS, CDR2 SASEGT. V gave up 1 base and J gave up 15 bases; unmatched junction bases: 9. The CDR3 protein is CASSEVGLAGWAGFF. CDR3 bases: TGTGCCAGCAGTGAAGTGGGACTAGCGGGATGGGCCGGGTTCTTC.

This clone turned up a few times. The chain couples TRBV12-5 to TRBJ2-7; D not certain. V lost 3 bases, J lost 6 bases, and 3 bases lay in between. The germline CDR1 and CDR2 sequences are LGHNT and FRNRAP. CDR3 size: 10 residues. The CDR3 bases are TGTGCTAGTGGTTTTCGCGAGCAGTACTTC. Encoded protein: CASGFREQYF.

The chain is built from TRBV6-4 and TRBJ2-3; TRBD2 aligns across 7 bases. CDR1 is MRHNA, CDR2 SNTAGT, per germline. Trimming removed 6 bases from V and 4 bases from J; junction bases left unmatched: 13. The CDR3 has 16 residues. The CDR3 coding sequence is TGTGCCAGCAGCGCCGGGACTACCTTTGGACCAGATACGCAGTATTTT. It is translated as CASSAGTTFGPDTQYF.

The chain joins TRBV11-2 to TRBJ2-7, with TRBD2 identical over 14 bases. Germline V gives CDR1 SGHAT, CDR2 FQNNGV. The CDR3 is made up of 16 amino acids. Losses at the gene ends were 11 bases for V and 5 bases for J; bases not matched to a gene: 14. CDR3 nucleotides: TGTGCCGGAGGGACTAGCGGGAGAGGGGCTAGGGACGAGCAGTACTTC. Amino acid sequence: CAGGTSGRGARDEQYF.

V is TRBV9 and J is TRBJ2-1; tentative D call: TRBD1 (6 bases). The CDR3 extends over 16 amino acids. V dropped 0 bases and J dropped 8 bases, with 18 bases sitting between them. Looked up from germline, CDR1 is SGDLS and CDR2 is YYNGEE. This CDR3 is CASSVAGTPGPHEQFF. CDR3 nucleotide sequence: TGTGCCAGCAGCGTAGCCGGGACACCGGGTCCGCATGAGCAGTTCTTC. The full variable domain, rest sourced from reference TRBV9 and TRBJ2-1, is DSGVTQTPKHLITATGQRVTLRCSPRSGDLSVYWYQQSLDQGLQFLIQYYNGEERAKGNILERFSAQQFPDLHSELNLSSLELGDSALYFCASSVAGTPGPHEQFFGPGTRLTVL.

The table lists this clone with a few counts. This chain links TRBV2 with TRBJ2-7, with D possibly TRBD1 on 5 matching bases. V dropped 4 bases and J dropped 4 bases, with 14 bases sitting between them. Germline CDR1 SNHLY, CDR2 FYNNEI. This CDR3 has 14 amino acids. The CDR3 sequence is CASSVQDDIYEQYF. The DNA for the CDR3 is TGTGCCAGCAGTGTACAGGACGATATTTACGAGCAGTACTTC. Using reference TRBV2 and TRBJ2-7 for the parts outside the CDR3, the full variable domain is EPEVTQTPSHQVTQMGQEVILRCVPISNHLYFYWYRQILGQKVEFLVSFYNNEISEKSEIFDDQFSVERPDGSNFTLKIRSTKLEDSAMYFCASSVQDDIYEQYFGPGTRLTVT.

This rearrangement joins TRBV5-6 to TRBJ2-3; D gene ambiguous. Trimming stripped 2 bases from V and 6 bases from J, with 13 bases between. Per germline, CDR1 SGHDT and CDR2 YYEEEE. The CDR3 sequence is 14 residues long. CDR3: CASSLSVLGDTQYF. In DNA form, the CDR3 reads TGTGCCAGCAGCTTAAGTGTGCTCGGTGATACGCAGTATTTT.

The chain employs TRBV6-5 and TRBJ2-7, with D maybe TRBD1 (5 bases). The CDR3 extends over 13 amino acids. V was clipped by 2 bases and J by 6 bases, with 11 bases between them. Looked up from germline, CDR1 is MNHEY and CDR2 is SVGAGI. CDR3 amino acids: CASSYQGRGEQYF. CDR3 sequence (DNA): TGTGCCAGCAGTTACCAGGGAAGGGGCGAGCAGTACTTC.

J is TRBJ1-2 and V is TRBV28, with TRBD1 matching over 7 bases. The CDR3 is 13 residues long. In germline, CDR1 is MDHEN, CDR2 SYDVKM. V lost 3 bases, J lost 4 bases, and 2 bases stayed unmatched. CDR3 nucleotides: TGTGCCAGCAGTTTGTCAGGGGGCTATGGCTACACCTTC. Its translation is CASSLSGGYGYTF.

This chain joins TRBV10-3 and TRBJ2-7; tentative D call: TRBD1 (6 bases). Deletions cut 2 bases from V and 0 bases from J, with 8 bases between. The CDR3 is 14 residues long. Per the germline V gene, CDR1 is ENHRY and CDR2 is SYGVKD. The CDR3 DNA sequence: TGTGCCATCAGTGAGGGACAGAGCTCCTACGAGCAGTACTTC. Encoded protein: CAISEGQSSYEQYF.

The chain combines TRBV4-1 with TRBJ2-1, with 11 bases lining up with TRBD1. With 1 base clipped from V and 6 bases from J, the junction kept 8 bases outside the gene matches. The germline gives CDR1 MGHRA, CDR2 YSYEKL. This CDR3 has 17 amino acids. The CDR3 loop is CASSQVTRDRGFNEQFF. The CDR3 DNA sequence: TGCGCCAGCAGCCAAGTCACCCGGGACAGGGGGTTCAATGAGCAGTTCTTC.